This T cell receptor (beta chain) stems from a study of T-cell memory formation after mild COVID-19 (dated by TCRdb to about 2021). For the wider study: TCR sequence clusters from the two donors were found to be largely donor specific. T-cell clones expanding and contracting after mild COVID-19 in a couple of donors were tracked by longitudinal TCRalpha and TCRbeta repertoire sequencing. The cohort comprised two young, previously healthy adult volunteers, one female and one male. The research as a whole found: The detection of some responding clones in pre-infection memory suggests that pre-existing cross-reactive memory T cells joined the SARS-CoV-2 response. Clones that contracted from day 15 to 85 showed balanced CD4/CD8 phenotypes, whereas a second wave of clones that expanded from day 15 to 37 leaned towards CD4+. The study included only a couple of mild cases, and larger cohorts that include severe cases with pre-infection samples were judged to be necessary. Contracting CD4+ clones appeared mostly in the CM and EM memory subsets, whereas CD8+ clones were enriched in EMRA. The second-wave clones that peaked on day 37 were not confirmed to be SARS-CoV-2 specific.

Data came from an Illumina NovaSeq 6000. cDNA libraries for TCRalpha and TCRbeta were prepared by 5'RACE using constant-segment primers, with sample barcodes and unique molecular identifiers added. RNA was extracted from every sample with Trizol reagent. Libraries were amplified in two PCR steps, with a second sample barcode and Illumina TruSeq adapters added in the second step. Libraries were sequenced on an Illumina NovaSeq with 2 x 150 bp paired-end reads. The published analysis was carried out like this. The reads were demultiplexed and collapsed into UMI-guided consensus sequences using migec v1.2.7. With mixcr v2.1.11, UMI consensuses were aligned to TRA and TRB V and J templates and assembled into clonotypes. A clonotype was counted as expanded or contracted only when both edgeR and NoisET called the clonotype significant, with the noise models trained on biological replicates. For edgeR calls, the thresholds were a false discovery rate-adjusted p below 0.01 and a log2 fold-change of 1. PCA with hierarchical clustering of max-normalized trajectories of the 1000 most abundant clonotypes was used as exploratory dynamics analysis. The CD4 or CD8 phenotype of responding clones was assigned using the separately sequenced CD4+ and CD8+ repertoires. The public reads were quality trimmed at Q25 with fastp and then assembled into clones with MiXCR by TCRdb, keeping productive beta chains. All rows with the same CDR3 protein become a single entry with the most common DNA and genes. The V and J calls, along with clone size, are taken from TCRdb and not from the paper's own processing. Here the sample has about 350,000 distinct CDR3 sequences; 12% to 15% occur a single time. The ten largest clones capture around a fifth of the sample.

From V the trimming removes 5 bases and from J it removes 4 bases, while the gene matches leave 3 bases of the junction unaccounted for. The CDR3 covers 15 residues, taking in both the cysteine and the phenylalanine. Just CDR3 DNA is preserved here, 45 bases in frame from base 1. From a lookup of the germline V gene, CDR1 and CDR2 are SGHTA and FQGTGA. This clonotype appeared many times. Its antigen is currently not known. Per-base qualities were not stored, and no clone one base away is much larger. PBMCs were isolated by Ficoll-Paque density gradient centrifugation. The clonotype originates from a man aged 18 to 29 who had mild COVID-19 (a few samples of this study predate the infection). The sample titles of this study are shuffled in the database, so cell type and time point are left out; the donor was told from shared clones. Input material: PBMCs or a T cell subset sorted from them (not recorded which). Rearrangement joined TRBV7-3 to TRBJ2-1, with TRBD2 identical over 12 junction bases. Here is the DNA: TGTGCCAGCAGCCAGCTAGCGGGGGGGTACAATGAGCAGTTCTTC. It is translated as CASSQLAGGYNEQFF.